The 3 T cell receptor beta chains given below trace back to one sample, sequenced in a study of blood T cell repertoires in COVID-19. Libraries were prepared by immunoSEQ multiplex PCR; TCRdb keeps only in-frame clonotypes and omits some of them. The sample yields about 190,000 clones, 80% to 90% seen once. The sequenced sample consisted of peripheral blood. These receptors came from a woman aged 70-85 years with active or convalescent COVID-19.

This chain uses TRBV5-1 with TRBJ1-4; 9 bases match TRBD1. The CDR3 has 17 residues. V shed 5 bases, J shed 0 bases, and the junction held 8 bases outside the gene matches. Germline values: CDR1 SGHRS, CDR2 YFSETQ. The CDR3 spells CASRPGTGTATNEKLFF. Written as DNA, the CDR3 is TGCGCCAGCAGACCCGGGACAGGGACTGCAACTAATGAAAAACTGTTTTTT.

This chain links TRBV6-5 with TRBJ2-7; 11 bases align to TRBD2. The CDR3 has 14 amino acids. Losses at the gene ends were 10 bases for V and 2 bases for J; bases not matched to a gene: 7. The V gene's germline CDR1 is MNHEY and CDR2 SVGAGI. This CDR3 reads CAISTSGSTYEQYF. The CDR3 DNA follows: TGTGCCATTTCCACTAGCGGGAGCACCTACGAGCAGTACTTC.

This chain connects TRBV19 to TRBJ1-5; 8 bases are a match to TRBD1. CDR1 is LNHDA and CDR2 is SQIVND in the germline V gene (reference sequence). Trimming at V came to 5 bases and at J to 2 bases, leaving 5 bases not matched to a gene. CDR3 length: 15 amino acids. The CDR3 spells CASSEQGGGNQPQHF. Written as DNA, the CDR3 is TGTGCCAGTAGTGAACAGGGGGGAGGCAATCAGCCCCAGCATTTT. Full variable domain (remainder filled in from reference TRBV19 and TRBJ1-5): DGGITQSPKYLFRKEGQNVTLSCEQNLNHDAMYWYRQDPGQGLRLIYYSQIVNDFQKGDIAEGYSVSREKKESFPLTVTSAQKNPTAFYLCASSEQGGGNQPQHFGDGTRLSIL.